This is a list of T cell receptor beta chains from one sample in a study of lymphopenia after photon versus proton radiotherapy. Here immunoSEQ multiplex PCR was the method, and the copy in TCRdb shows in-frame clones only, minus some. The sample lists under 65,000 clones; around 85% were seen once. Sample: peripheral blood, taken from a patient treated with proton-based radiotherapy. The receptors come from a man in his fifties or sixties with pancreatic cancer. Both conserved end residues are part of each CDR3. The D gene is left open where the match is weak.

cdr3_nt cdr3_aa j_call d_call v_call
TGTGCCAGCAGCTCCCTCCGAATTTTCCCACAGCCCCAGCATTTT CASSSLRIFPQPQHF TRBJ1-5 . TRBV7-8
TGTGCCAGCTCACGCGTAAGCGGGAGGGCCGCAGATACGCAGTATTTT CASSRVSGRAADTQYF TRBJ2-3 TRBD2 TRBV18
TGTGCCAGCAGTGAAGCTTGGGGGGGCGGCAATCAGCCCCAGCATTTT CASSEAWGGGNQPQHF TRBJ1-5 . TRBV6-1
TGTGCCAGCTCAGTTAACAGGGGGGTCTACGAGCAGTACTTC CASSVNRGVYEQYF TRBJ2-7 TRBD1 TRBV6-5
TGTGCCTGGAGGGGACAGGGGATTTCCTACGAGCAGTACTTC CAWRGQGISYEQYF TRBJ2-7 TRBD1 TRBV30
TGCAGCGTTCGGGGGAGCACAGATACGCAGTATTTT CSVRGSTDTQYF TRBJ2-3 . TRBV29-1
TGTGCCAGCAGCCAAAGACTAGCGGGATATGAGACCCAGTACTTC CASSQRLAGYETQYF TRBJ2-5 TRBD2 TRBV14
TGTGCCAGCAGCGCGTCTAGCGGAGGCACAGATACGCAGTATTTT CASSASSGGTDTQYF TRBJ2-3 TRBD2 TRBV9
TGCAGCGTTGAAACTGGGAGTGGGGGCGGGGAGCTGTTTTTT CSVETGSGGGELFF TRBJ2-2 . TRBV29-1
TGTGCCTGGACGCCGGGAGGGCCCCACAATGAGCAGTTCTTC CAWTPGGPHNEQFF TRBJ2-1 TRBD2 TRBV30